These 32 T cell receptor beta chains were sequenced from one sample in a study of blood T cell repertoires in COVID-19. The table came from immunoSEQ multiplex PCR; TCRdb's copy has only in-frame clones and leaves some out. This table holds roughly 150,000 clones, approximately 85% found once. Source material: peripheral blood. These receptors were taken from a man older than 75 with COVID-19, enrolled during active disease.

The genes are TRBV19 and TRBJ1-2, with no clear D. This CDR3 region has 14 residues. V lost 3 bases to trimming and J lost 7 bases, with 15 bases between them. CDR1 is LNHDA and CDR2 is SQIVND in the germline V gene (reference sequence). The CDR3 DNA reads TGTGCCAGTAGTATCTCGGGAGAGCGGCTTGGCTACACCTTC. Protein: CASSISGERLGYTF.

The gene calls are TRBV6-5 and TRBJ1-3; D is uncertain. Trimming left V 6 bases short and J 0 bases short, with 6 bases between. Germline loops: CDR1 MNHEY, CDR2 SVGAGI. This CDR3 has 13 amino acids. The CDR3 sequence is CASRQSSGNTIYF. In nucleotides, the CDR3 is TGTGCCAGCAGACAAAGCTCTGGAAACACCATATATTTT.

CDR3 sequence (DNA): TGTGCCAGCAGCGTACAGGGGATTGGTGATGAAAAACTGTTTTTT. Protein product: CASSVQGIGDEKLFF. The V gene is TRBV7-9, the J gene TRBJ1-4, with 7 positions matching TRBD1. The CDR3 is 15 amino acids. V lost 5 bases, J lost 6 bases, and 9 bases stayed unmatched. CDR1 and CDR2 (germline): SEHNR, FQNEAQ (reference sequence).

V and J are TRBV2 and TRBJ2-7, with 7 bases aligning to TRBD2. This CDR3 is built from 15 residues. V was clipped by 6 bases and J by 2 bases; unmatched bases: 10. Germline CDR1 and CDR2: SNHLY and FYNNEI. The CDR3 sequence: CASRALADNPYEQYF. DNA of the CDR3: TGTGCCAGCAGAGCTCTAGCGGACAACCCCTACGAGCAGTACTTC. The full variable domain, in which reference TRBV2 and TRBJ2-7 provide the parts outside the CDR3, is EPEVTQTPSHQVTQMGQEVILRCVPISNHLYFYWYRQILGQKVEFLVSFYNNEISEKSEIFDDQFSVERPDGSNFTLKIRSTKLEDSAMYFCASRALADNPYEQYFGPGTRLTVT.

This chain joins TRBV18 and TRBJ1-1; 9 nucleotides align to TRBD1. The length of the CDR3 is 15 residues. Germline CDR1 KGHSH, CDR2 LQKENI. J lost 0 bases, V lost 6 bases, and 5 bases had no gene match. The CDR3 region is CASSMGQGMNTEAFF. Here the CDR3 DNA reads TGTGCCAGCTCTATGGGACAGGGTATGAACACTGAAGCTTTCTTT. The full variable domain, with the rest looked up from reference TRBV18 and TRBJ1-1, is NAGVMQNPRHLVRRRGQEARLRCSPMKGHSHVYWYRQLPEEGLKFMVYLQKENIIDESGMPKERFSAEFPKEGPSILRIQQVVRGDSAAYFCASSMGQGMNTEAFFGQGTRLTVV.

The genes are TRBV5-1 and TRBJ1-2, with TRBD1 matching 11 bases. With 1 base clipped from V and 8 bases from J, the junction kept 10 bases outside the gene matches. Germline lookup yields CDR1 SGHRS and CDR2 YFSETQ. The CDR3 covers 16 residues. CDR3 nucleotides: TGCGCCAGCAGCTTGCCCGGGACAGGGGGACTTCAAGGCTACACCTTC. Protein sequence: CASSLPGTGGLQGYTF.

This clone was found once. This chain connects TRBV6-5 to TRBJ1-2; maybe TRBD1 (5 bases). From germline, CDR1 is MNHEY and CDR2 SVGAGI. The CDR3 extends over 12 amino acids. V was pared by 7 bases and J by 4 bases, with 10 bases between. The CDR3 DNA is TGTGCCAGCAAGGAGGGGATCTATGGCTACACCTTC. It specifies CASKEGIYGYTF.

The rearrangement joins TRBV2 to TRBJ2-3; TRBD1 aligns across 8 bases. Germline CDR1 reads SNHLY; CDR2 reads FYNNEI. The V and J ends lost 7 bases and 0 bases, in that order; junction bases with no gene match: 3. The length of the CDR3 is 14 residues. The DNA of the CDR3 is TGTGCCAGCAATGGACAGGGTAGCACAGATACGCAGTATTTT. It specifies CASNGQGSTDTQYF.

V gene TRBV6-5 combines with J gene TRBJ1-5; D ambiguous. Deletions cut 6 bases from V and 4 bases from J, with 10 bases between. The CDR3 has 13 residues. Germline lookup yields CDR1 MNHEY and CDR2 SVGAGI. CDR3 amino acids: CASRETLNQPQHF. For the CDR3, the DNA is TGTGCCAGCAGGGAGACCCTGAATCAGCCCCAGCATTTT.

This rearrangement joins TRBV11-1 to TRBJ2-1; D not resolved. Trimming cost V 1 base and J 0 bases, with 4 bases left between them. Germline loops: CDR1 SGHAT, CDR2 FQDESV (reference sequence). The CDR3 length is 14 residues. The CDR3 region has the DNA TGTGCCAGCAGCTTAGTGGCCTCCTACAATGAGCAGTTCTTC. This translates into CASSLVASYNEQFF.

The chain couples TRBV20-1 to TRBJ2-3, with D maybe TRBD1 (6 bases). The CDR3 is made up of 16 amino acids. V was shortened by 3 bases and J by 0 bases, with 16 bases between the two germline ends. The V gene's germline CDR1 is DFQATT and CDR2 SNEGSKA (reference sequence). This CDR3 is CSASSPGQISTDTQYF. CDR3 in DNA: TGCAGTGCTAGTTCCCCGGGACAAATTAGCACAGATACGCAGTATTTT.

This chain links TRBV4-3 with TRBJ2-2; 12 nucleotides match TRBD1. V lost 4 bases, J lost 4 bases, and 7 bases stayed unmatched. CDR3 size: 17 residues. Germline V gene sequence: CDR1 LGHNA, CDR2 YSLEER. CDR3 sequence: CASSLGTGGPGTGELFF. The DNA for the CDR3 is TGCGCCAGCAGCCTCGGGACAGGGGGCCCGGGCACCGGGGAGCTGTTTTTT.

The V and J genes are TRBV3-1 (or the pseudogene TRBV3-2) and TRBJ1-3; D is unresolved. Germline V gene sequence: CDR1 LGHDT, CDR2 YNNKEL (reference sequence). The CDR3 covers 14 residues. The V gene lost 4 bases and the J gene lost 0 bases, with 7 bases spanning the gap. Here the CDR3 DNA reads TGTGCCAGCAGCCCAGAGAGCTCTGGAAACACCATATATTTT. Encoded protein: CASSPESSGNTIYF.

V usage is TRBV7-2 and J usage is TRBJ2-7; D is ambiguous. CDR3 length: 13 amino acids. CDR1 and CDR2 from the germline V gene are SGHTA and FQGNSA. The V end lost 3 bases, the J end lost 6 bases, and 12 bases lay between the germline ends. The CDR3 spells CASSFAERSEQYF. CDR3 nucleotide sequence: TGTGCCAGCAGCTTTGCGGAACGATCCGAGCAGTACTTC.

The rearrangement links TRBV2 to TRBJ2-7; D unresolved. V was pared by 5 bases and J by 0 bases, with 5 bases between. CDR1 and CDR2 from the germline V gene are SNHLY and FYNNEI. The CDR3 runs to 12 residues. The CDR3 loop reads CASSYLSYEQYF. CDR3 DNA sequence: TGTGCCAGCAGTTATCTCTCCTACGAGCAGTACTTC.

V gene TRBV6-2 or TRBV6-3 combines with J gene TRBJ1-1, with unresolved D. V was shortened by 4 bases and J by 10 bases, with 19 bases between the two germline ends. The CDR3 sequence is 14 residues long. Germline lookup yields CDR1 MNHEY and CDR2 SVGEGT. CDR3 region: CASSSAFPGRIAFF. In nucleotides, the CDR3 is TGTGCCAGCAGTTCCGCGTTCCCAGGCCGAATAGCTTTCTTT.

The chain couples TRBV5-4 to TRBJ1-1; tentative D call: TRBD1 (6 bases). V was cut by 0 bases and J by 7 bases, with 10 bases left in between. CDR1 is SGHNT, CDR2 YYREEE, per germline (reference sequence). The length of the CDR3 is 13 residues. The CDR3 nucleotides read TGTGCCAGCAGCTTGGCGACAGGCCGTGAAGCTTTCTTT. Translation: CASSLATGREAFF.

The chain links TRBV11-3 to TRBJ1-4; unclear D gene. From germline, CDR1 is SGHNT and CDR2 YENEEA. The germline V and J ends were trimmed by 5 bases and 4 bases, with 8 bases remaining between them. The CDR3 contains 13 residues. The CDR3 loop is CASSGQVNEKLFF. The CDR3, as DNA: TGTGCCAGCAGCGGGCAGGTTAATGAAAAACTGTTTTTT.

As DNA, the CDR3 is TGTGCCAGCAGTTTTACCCGGGACAGGGATCGCAATCAGCCCCAGCATTTT. Translation gives CASSFTRDRDRNQPQHF. The chain recombines TRBV6-2 or TRBV6-3 with TRBJ1-5, with 9 bases aligning to TRBD1. Trimming took 4 bases from V and 2 from J; bases not matched to a gene: 9. The CDR3 loop spans 17 amino acids. Looked up from germline, CDR1 is MNHEY and CDR2 is SVGEGT.

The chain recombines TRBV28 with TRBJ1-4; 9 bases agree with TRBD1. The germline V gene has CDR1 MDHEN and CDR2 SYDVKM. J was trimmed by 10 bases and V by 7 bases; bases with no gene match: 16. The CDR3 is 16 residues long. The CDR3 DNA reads TGTGCCAGCACCTCATCCCCCCCCGGGACAGGGCGAAAACTGTTTTTT. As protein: CASTSSPPGTGRKLFF.

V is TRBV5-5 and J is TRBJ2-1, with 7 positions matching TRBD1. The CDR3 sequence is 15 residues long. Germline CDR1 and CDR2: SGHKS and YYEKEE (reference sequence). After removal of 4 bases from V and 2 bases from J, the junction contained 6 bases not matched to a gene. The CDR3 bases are TGTGCCAGCAGCCCATTAGGGGGCACCTACAATGAGCAGTTCTTC. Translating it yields CASSPLGGTYNEQFF.

The CDR3 sequence is CASSARQGPGTDTQYF. In nucleotides, the CDR3 is TGTGCCAGCAGCGCCCGACAGGGGCCTGGGACAGATACGCAGTATTTT. V gene TRBV11-3 combines with J gene TRBJ2-3; 8 bases agree with TRBD1. Per the germline V gene, CDR1 is SGHNT and CDR2 is YENEEA. The V gene end was trimmed by 5 bases and the J gene end by 3 bases; junction bases not matched to a gene: 10. This CDR3 is built from 16 residues.

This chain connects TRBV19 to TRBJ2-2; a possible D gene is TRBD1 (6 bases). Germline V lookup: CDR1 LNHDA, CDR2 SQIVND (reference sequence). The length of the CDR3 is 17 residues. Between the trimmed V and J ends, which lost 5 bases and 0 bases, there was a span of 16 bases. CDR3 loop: CASSSLSGQPNTGELFF. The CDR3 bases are TGTGCCAGTAGTTCCTTATCAGGACAGCCGAACACCGGGGAGCTGTTTTTT.

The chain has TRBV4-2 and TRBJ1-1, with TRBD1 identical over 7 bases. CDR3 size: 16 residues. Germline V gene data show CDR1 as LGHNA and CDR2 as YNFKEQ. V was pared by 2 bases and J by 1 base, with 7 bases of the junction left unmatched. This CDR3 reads CASSQRWDRWNTEAFF. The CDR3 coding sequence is TGTGCCAGCAGCCAACGTTGGGACAGATGGAACACTGAAGCTTTCTTT.

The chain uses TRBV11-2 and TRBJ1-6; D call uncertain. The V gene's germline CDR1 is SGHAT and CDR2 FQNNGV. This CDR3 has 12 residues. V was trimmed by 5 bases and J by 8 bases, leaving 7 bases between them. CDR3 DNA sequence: TGTGCCAGCAGCCCACACGATTCACCCCTCCACTTT. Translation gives CASSPHDSPLHF. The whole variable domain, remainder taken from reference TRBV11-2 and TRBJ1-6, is EAGVAQSPRYKIIEKRQSVAFWCNPISGHATLYWYQQILGQGPKLLIQFQNNGVVDDSQLPKDRFSAERLKGVDSTLKIQPAKLEDSAVYLCASSPHDSPLHFGNGTRLTVT.

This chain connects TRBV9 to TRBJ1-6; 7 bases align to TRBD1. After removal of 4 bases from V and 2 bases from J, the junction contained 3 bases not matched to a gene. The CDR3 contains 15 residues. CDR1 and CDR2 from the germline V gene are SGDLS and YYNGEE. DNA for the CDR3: TGTGCCAGCAGCCCGGGACAGCCCTATAATTCACCCCTCCACTTT. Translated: CASSPGQPYNSPLHF.

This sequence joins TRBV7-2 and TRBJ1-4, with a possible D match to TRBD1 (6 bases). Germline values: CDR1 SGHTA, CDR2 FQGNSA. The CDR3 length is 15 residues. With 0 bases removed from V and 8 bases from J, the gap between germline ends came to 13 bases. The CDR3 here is CASSLAGATFEKLFF. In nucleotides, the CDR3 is TGTGCCAGCAGCTTAGCGGGGGCTACGTTCGAAAAACTGTTTTTT.

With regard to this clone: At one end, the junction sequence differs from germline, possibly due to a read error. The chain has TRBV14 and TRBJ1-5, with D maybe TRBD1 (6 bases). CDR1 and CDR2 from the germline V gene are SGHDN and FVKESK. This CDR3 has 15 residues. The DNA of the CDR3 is TGTGCCAGCAGCCAAGATTATTTGAAAAGGACAGAGCCATATTTT. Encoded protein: CASSQDYLKRTEPYF.

CDR3 region: CASSQDRWAHSEETQYF. The CDR3 nucleotides are TGTGCCAGCAGCCAAGATAGGTGGGCCCACTCCGAGGAGACCCAGTACTTC. The gene calls are TRBV4-2 and TRBJ2-5; D gene unclear. Germline assignment: CDR1 LGHNA and CDR2 YNFKEQ. V lost 0 bases and J 5 bases, leaving 19 bases between the germline ends. CDR3 length equals 17 residues.

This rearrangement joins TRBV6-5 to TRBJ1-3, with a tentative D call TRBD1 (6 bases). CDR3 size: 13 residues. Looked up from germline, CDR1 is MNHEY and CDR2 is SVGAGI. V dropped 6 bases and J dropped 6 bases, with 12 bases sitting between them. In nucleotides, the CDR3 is TGTGCCAGCAGGCCGACAGGAGAAAACACCATATATTTT. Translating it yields CASRPTGENTIYF.

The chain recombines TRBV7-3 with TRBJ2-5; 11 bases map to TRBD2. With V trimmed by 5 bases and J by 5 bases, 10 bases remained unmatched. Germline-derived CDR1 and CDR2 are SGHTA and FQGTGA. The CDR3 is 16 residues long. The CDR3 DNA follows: TGTGCCAGCAGCCTTAATAGCGGGGGGGCACGGGAGACCCAGTACTTC. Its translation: CASSLNSGGARETQYF.

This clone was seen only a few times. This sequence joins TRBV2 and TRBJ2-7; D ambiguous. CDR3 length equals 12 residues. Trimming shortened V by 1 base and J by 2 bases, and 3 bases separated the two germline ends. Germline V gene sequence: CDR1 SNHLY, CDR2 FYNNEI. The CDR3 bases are TGTGCCAGCAGTGAAGACACCTACGAGCAGTACTTC. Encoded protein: CASSEDTYEQYF.